Each of the 26 T cell receptor beta chains below was sequenced from the same sample in a study of blood T cell repertoires in COVID-19. The method was immunoSEQ multiplex PCR; TCRdb's version includes in-frame clones alone and lacks a portion of them. The data contain about 31,000 clones, roughly 90% of them singletons. Sequencing was carried out using peripheral blood. The receptors stem from a woman between 35 and 50 years old with active or convalescent COVID-19.

In its sample, this clone was seen a few times. The chain has TRBV7-3 and TRBJ2-2, with TRBD1 as a possible D gene (6 bases). V dropped 4 bases and J dropped 1 base, with 10 bases sitting between them. CDR1 and CDR2 from the germline V gene are SGHTA and FQGTGA. The CDR3 totals 15 residues. The CDR3 coding sequence is TGTGCCAGCAGCTCTGACAGGTTGAACACCGGGGAGCTGTTTTTT. Its protein is CASSSDRLNTGELFF.

Worth noting for this clone: At the DNA level, this CDR3 is encoded by other sequences in the same sample as well. In DNA form, the CDR3 reads TGTGCCAGCAGCTTGGGCGCGACTGAAGCTTTCTTT. This translates into CASSLGATEAFF. J is TRBJ1-1 and V is TRBV7-3; D unclear. Germline V gives CDR1 SGHTA, CDR2 FQGTGA. The V end was cut by 3 bases, the J end by 5 bases, with 7 bases between. This CDR3 contains 12 residues.

The V and J genes are TRBV11-2 and TRBJ1-6, with D hard to call. Germline V lookup: CDR1 SGHAT, CDR2 FQNNGV. V was clipped by 5 bases and J by 9 bases, with 17 bases between them. There are 15 residues in the CDR3. The CDR3 loop is CASSPSGGFGSPLHF. The DNA for the CDR3 is TGTGCCAGCAGCCCCAGCGGAGGGTTTGGTTCACCCCTCCACTTT.

This sequence joins TRBV6-6 and TRBJ1-1; no reliable D call. The germline V gene has CDR1 MNHNY and CDR2 SVGAGI (reference sequence). The CDR3 contains 14 residues. Trimming took off 6 bases at V and 2 bases at J, with 13 bases between the two ends. The CDR3 sequence: CASSQPGGNTEAFF. CDR3 DNA sequence: TGTGCCAGCAGCCAACCGGGAGGCAACACTGAAGCTTTCTTT.

The V call is TRBV5-8, the J call TRBJ2-2; the D is unclear. There are 14 residues in the CDR3. V was cut by 1 base and J by 1 base, with 5 bases left in between. The germline CDR1 and CDR2 sequences are SGHTS and YDEGEE. CDR3 loop: CASSLLRNTGELFF. CDR3 in DNA: TGTGCCAGCAGCTTGCTGCGGAACACCGGGGAGCTGTTTTTT.

This chain uses TRBV5-4 with TRBJ2-1; 7 bases match TRBD2. Per germline, CDR1 SGHNT and CDR2 YYREEE (reference sequence). V lost 2 bases and J lost 3; bases outside the gene matches: 8. CDR3 length: 16 residues. CDR3 loop: CASSFGGGAHYNEQFF. Here the CDR3 DNA reads TGTGCCAGCAGCTTTGGCGGGGGAGCTCACTACAATGAGCAGTTCTTC.

This sequence joins TRBV5-4 and TRBJ2-7; D remains unclear. V lost 4 bases, J lost 5 bases, and 7 bases lay in between. Germline values: CDR1 SGHNT, CDR2 YYREEE (reference sequence). This CDR3 region has 11 residues. CDR3 protein: CASSLFDEQYF. The DNA for the CDR3 is TGTGCCAGCAGCCTGTTCGACGAGCAGTACTTC.

This chain links TRBV19 with TRBJ2-1, with TRBD2 matching 7 bases. The junction had 4 bases not matched to a gene; V was cut back by 5 bases and J by 3 bases. Germline CDR1 is LNHDA and CDR2 is SQIVND (reference sequence). CDR3 length equals 14 residues. The CDR3 loop is CASSPRDYYNEQFF. DNA of the CDR3: TGTGCCAGTAGTCCCCGGGACTACTACAATGAGCAGTTCTTC.

The chain recombines TRBV27 with TRBJ1-5; D perhaps matches TRBD1 (5 bases). This CDR3 is 16 amino acids long. V dropped 3 bases and J dropped 4 bases, with 16 bases sitting between them. Germline values: CDR1 MNHEY, CDR2 SMNVEV (reference sequence). CDR3 sequence: CASSFQGGELNQPQHF. The DNA of the CDR3 is TGTGCCAGCAGTTTTCAGGGAGGGGAGCTAAATCAGCCCCAGCATTTT.

With respect to this clone: At one of its ends the junction is not consistent with the germline gene, which may arise from a read error. J is TRBJ2-3 and V is TRBV7-7, with 7 bases aligning to TRBD2. The length of the CDR3 is 15 residues. The germline V gene has CDR1 SSHAT and CDR2 FNYEAQ (reference sequence). DNA of the CDR3: TGTGCTAGCAGCCCCGGACTAGGCGGGACAGATACGCAGTATTTT. It encodes CASSPGLGGTDTQYF.

This chain links TRBV25-1 with TRBJ1-1; TRBD1 matches at 8 bases. CDR1 is MGHDK and CDR2 is SYGVNS in the germline V gene. V was clipped by 4 bases and J by 3 bases; unmatched bases: 13. CDR3 size: 17 residues. The CDR3 sequence: CASSAPTIYRGDTEAFF. Here the CDR3 DNA reads TGTGCCAGCAGTGCCCCCACTATTTACAGGGGGGACACTGAAGCTTTCTTT.

The genes are TRBV6-2 or TRBV6-3 and TRBJ1-2; D remains unclear. This CDR3 has 14 residues. The germline V gene encodes CDR1 MNHEY and CDR2 SVGEGT. Trimming shortened V by 2 bases and J by 5 bases, and 12 bases separated the two germline ends. The CDR3 nucleotides read TGTGCCAGCAGTTACCGGACTGGTGGTTATGGCTACACCTTC. Translation: CASSYRTGGYGYTF.

The rearrangement uses TRBV19 and TRBJ1-6, with D maybe TRBD1 (5 bases). Between the trimmed V and J ends, which lost 7 bases and 7 bases, there was a span of 17 bases. CDR1 and CDR2 from the germline V gene are LNHDA and SQIVND (reference sequence). The CDR3 runs to 15 residues. The CDR3 loop reads CASMPRGTGNSPLHF. In nucleotides, the CDR3 is TGTGCCAGTATGCCCCGGGGGACTGGAAATTCACCCCTCCACTTT.

V and J are TRBV5-1 and TRBJ2-5, with a possible D match to TRBD1 (6 bases). Trimming pared 0 bases from V and 4 bases from J, leaving 16 bases between. Germline CDR1 reads SGHRS; CDR2 reads YFSETQ. The CDR3 has 16 residues. The DNA of the CDR3 is TGCGCCAGCAGCTTGGGACCACAGGGATCTGGAGAGACCCAGTACTTC. Translated, it gives CASSLGPQGSGETQYF.

The CDR3 reads CASSELAENTGELFF. The CDR3 DNA reads as TGTGCCAGCAGCGAACTAGCGGAAAACACCGGGGAGCTGTTTTTT. J is TRBJ2-2 and V is TRBV9; TRBD2 matches at 8 bases. V shed 3 bases and J 2 bases; nucleotides not matched to a gene: 3. Germline V gene sequence: CDR1 SGDLS, CDR2 YYNGEE. The CDR3 is 15 residues long. The full variable domain, completed using reference TRBV9 and TRBJ2-2, is DSGVTQTPKHLITATGQRVTLRCSPRSGDLSVYWYQQSLDQGLQFLIQYYNGEERAKGNILERFSAQQFPDLHSELNLSSLELGDSALYFCASSELAENTGELFFGEGSRLTVL.

The chain links TRBV30 to TRBJ1-5; D is unclear. The CDR3 is made up of 15 amino acids. The V and J ends lost 2 bases and 5 bases respectively, with 16 bases between them. The V gene's germline CDR1 is GTSNPN and CDR2 SVGIG (reference sequence). The CDR3 DNA follows: TGTGCCTGGAGTTCGGCAGAAAGGAGCCATCAGCCCCAGCATTTT. Translating gives CAWSSAERSHQPQHF.

The V and J genes are TRBV25-1 and TRBJ1-6, with D perhaps TRBD1 (6 bases). V was pared by 6 bases and J by 8 bases, with 20 bases between. The CDR3 is 16 amino acids. Germline CDR1 MGHDK, CDR2 SYGVNS. CDR3 nucleotides: TGTGCCAGCAGCCGCGACTTGGGGGGGCCGTATTCACCCCTCCACTTT. As protein: CASSRDLGGPYSPLHF.

The gene calls are TRBV7-9 and TRBJ2-7; tentatively, D is TRBD1 (5 bases). The CDR3 has 14 residues. Trimming stripped 3 bases from V and 5 bases from J, with 14 bases between. Germline lookup yields CDR1 SEHNR and CDR2 FQNEAQ (reference sequence). Here the CDR3 DNA reads TGTGCCAGCAGCTTTCGTCAGGGTCACAACGAGCAGTACTTC. Translated, it gives CASSFRQGHNEQYF. Looking up the rest from reference TRBV7-9 and TRBJ2-7 gives the full variable domain: DTGVSQNPRHKITKRGQNVTFRCDPISEHNRLYWYRQTLGQGPEFLTYFQNEAQLEKSRLLSDRFSAERPKGSFSTLEIQRTEQGDSAMYLCASSFRQGHNEQYFGPGTRLTVT.

This rearrangement joins TRBV12-2 to TRBJ1-1. TRBV12-2 is listed as a pseudogene. This CDR3 has 16 amino acids. CDR3 sequence (DNA): TGTGCAAGTCGCTTCGGGTCGGGGGGCGCGTTCACTGAAGCTTTCTTT. It is translated as CASRFGSGGAFTEAFF.

The V and J genes are TRBV6-6 and TRBJ2-7, with D possibly TRBD1 on 6 matching bases. Germline values: CDR1 MNHNY, CDR2 SVGAGI (reference sequence). V was cut by 7 bases and J by 2 bases, with 15 bases left in between. This CDR3 has 14 residues. CDR3 in DNA: TGTGCCAGCATTGCCGGGACACCAACCTACGAGCAGTACTTC. Protein: CASIAGTPTYEQYF.

The chain carries TRBV10-3 and TRBJ1-1; D might be TRBD1 (6 bases). V was pared by 3 bases and J by 0 bases, with 26 bases between. The CDR3 extends over 20 amino acids. The V gene's germline CDR1 is ENHRY and CDR2 SYGVKD. The CDR3 sequence is CAISETPPTFGQPVNTEAFF. The CDR3 coding sequence is TGTGCCATCAGTGAAACCCCCCCCACATTTGGACAGCCGGTGAACACTGAAGCTTTCTTT.

The J gene is TRBJ2-3, the V gene TRBV4-2, with 11 nucleotides matching TRBD2. CDR1 LGHNA and CDR2 YNFKEQ come from the germline V gene. This CDR3 is 18 amino acids long. V dropped 4 bases and J dropped 0; count of bases not matched to a gene: 9. The CDR3 bases are TGTGCCAGCAGCCGACCCAGGACTAGCGGGTATAGCACAGATACGCAGTATTTT. Translation: CASSRPRTSGYSTDTQYF.

This chain connects TRBV7-6 to TRBJ2-1, with D maybe TRBD1 (6 bases). CDR3 length: 16 residues. The germline V gene has CDR1 SGHVS and CDR2 FNYEAQ. V was cut by 2 bases and J by 7 bases, with 18 bases left in between. This CDR3 reads CASSLPAGQHGNEQFF. The CDR3 region has the DNA TGTGCCAGCAGCTTACCCGCCGGACAGCATGGAAATGAGCAGTTCTTC.

The chain recombines TRBV3-1 (or the pseudogene TRBV3-2) with TRBJ1-2; TRBD1 matches at 7 bases. The V gene end was trimmed by 3 bases and the J gene end by 8 bases; junction bases not matched to a gene: 3. In germline, CDR1 is LGHDT, CDR2 YNNKEL (reference sequence). The CDR3 is 12 amino acids. The CDR3 DNA reads as TGTGCCAGCAGCCAGACAGGGAGCGGCTACACCTTC. Encoded protein: CASSQTGSGYTF.

CDR3 bases: TGTGCCATCAGTGAGTCCTACTATGGCTACACCTTC. Protein sequence: CAISESYYGYTF. The chain is built from TRBV10-3 and TRBJ1-2; D unclear. V lost 0 bases, J lost 3 bases, and 2 bases lay in between. CDR1 ENHRY and CDR2 SYGVKD come from the germline V gene. The CDR3 runs to 12 residues.

The chain is built from TRBV6-5 and TRBJ1-3; TRBD1 matches 10 bases. Trimming at V came to 4 bases and at J to 1 base, leaving 4 bases not matched to a gene. This CDR3 has 16 amino acids. Germline CDR1 and CDR2: MNHEY and SVGAGI. The CDR3 protein is CASSSPGQGSGNTIYF. The CDR3 coding sequence is TGTGCCAGCAGTTCTCCGGGACAGGGGTCTGGAAACACCATATATTTT.